The present entry profiles one TCR beta chain with its context. This entry comes from a study of blood T cells in healthy people across ages. Ten milliliters of peripheral blood were drawn from each donor. A second PCR, run for about 7 to 12 cycles, used a sample-barcoded 5' primer plus a J-beta primer mix. TCRdb re-analysed the 5' RACE reads in MiXCR, keeping a single row per CDR3 protein. The sample lists about 780,000 distinct CDR3 sequences; 55% to 65% were seen once. The CDR3 is 14 residues long. Trimming stripped 4 bases from V and 0 bases from J, with 13 bases between. The germline V gene has CDR1 SQVTM and CDR2 ANQGSEA.

The specimen was blood. The chain recombines TRBV29-1 with TRBJ2-7; D is undetermined. The origin of this receptor is a man under 40 in good health. The CDR3: CSVVDPPLSYEQYF. DNA for the CDR3: TGCAGCGTTGTGGACCCTCCACTCTCCTACGAGCAGTACTTC.